A single sample gave rise to the 6 T cell receptor beta chains below, sequenced in a study of shared clonotypes between healthy human individuals. CD8 cells classed as naive were CD45RO-negative and positively selected for CCR7, excluding terminally differentiated effector memory CD45RA+ cells. The table came from immunoSEQ multiplex PCR; TCRdb's copy has only in-frame clones and leaves some out. Among about 1,800,000 clones, less than 95% were seen once, and the ten largest hold roughly 1%. The sequencing input was naive CD8+ T cells sorted from blood. The source of these receptors is a man younger than 35 in good health.

The chain employs TRBV7-6 and TRBJ1-6; 9 bases fit TRBD1. Unmatched junction bases numbered 8, after V lost 4 bases and J lost 7 bases. Germline V CDR1 and CDR2: SGHVS, FNYEAQ. The CDR3 sequence is 16 residues long. CDR3 sequence reads: CASSSGGQGRNSPLHF. DNA of the CDR3: TGTGCCAGCAGCTCCGGAGGACAGGGGCGAAATTCACCCCTCCACTTT. The complete variable domain, with remaining parts taken from reference TRBV7-6 and TRBJ1-6, reads GAGVSQSPRYKVTKRGQDVALRCDPISGHVSLYWYRQALGQGPEFLTYFNYEAQQDKSGLPNDRFSAERPEGSISTLTIQRTEQRDSAMYRCASSSGGQGRNSPLHFGNGTRLTVT.

The chain joins TRBV7-2 to TRBJ1-3; D perhaps matches TRBD1 (5 bases). The V end lost 5 bases, the J end lost 4 bases, and 18 bases lay between the germline ends. CDR3 length: 16 amino acids. Germline lookup yields CDR1 SGHTA and CDR2 FQGNSA. The CDR3 reads CASSRTFGDAGNTIYF. The CDR3 DNA reads as TGTGCCAGCAGCCGGACCTTTGGGGACGCAGGAAACACCATATATTTT.

This clone appeared a single time. Other DNA sequences in the same sample also yield this CDR3. The chain joins TRBV7-9 to TRBJ2-7; D remains unclear. Germline V gives CDR1 SEHNR, CDR2 FQNEAQ (reference sequence). The CDR3 contains 14 residues. The V gene lost 1 base and the J gene lost 0 bases, with 7 bases spanning the gap. In DNA form, the CDR3 reads TGTGCCAGCAGCTTAGTGAGCTCCTCCTACGAGCAGTACTTC. Amino acids: CASSLVSSSYEQYF.

The chain combines TRBV9 with TRBJ1-2; D is possibly TRBD1 (5 bases). From germline, CDR1 is SGDLS and CDR2 YYNGEE. This CDR3 contains 15 residues. Between the trimmed V and J ends, which lost 7 bases and 0 bases, there was a span of 16 bases. The CDR3 sequence: CASGKDSIANYGYTF. In nucleotides, the CDR3 is TGTGCCAGCGGAAAAGACAGCATAGCTAACTATGGCTACACCTTC.

The rearrangement joins TRBV28 to TRBJ1-5; 9 nucleotides line up with TRBD1. J was trimmed by 1 base and V by 6 bases; bases with no gene match: 10. The CDR3 runs to 17 residues. Germline CDR1 and CDR2: MDHEN and SYDVKM. The CDR3 sequence: CASSSGTGRVSNQPQHF. The CDR3 nucleotides are TGTGCCAGCAGCTCCGGGACAGGGCGGGTGAGCAATCAGCCCCAGCATTTT.

The gene calls are TRBV6-5 and TRBJ1-6; D might be TRBD1 (5 bases). CDR3 length equals 15 residues. Germline V gene sequence: CDR1 MNHEY, CDR2 SVGAGI. V lost 2 bases and J 9 bases, leaving 14 bases between the germline ends. The DNA of the CDR3 is TGTGCCAGCAGTTACGGGCAGGGAAGGGGTTCACCCCTCCACTTT. Protein: CASSYGQGRGSPLHF.